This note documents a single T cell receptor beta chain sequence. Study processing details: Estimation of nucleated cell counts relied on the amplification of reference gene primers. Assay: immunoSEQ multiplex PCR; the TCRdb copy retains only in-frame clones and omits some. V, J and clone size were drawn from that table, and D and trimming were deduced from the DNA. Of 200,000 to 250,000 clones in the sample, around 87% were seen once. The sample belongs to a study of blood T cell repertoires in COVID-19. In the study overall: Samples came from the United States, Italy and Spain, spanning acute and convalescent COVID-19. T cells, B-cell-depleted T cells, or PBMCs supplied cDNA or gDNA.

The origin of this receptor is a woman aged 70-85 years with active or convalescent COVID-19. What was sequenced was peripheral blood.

CDR3 region: CASSFGTDLNQPQHF. The CDR3 nucleotides are TGTGCCAGTAGTTTCGGGACAGACCTTAATCAGCCCCAGCATTTT. The chain combines TRBV19 with TRBJ1-5; 7 nucleotides agree with TRBD1. This CDR3 is built from 15 residues. Unmatched junction bases numbered 8, after V lost 5 bases and J lost 4 bases. Germline V lookup: CDR1 LNHDA, CDR2 SQIVND (reference sequence). Combining the CDR3 with reference TRBV19 and TRBJ1-5 gives the whole variable domain DGGITQSPKYLFRKEGQNVTLSCEQNLNHDAMYWYRQDPGQGLRLIYYSQIVNDFQKGDIAEGYSVSREKKESFPLTVTSAQKNPTAFYLCASSFGTDLNQPQHFGDGTRLSIL.